The T cell receptor beta chain under discussion was sequenced for a study of response to subunit inactivated influenza vaccine. V lost 5 bases, J lost 4 bases, and 14 bases lay in between. The CDR3 totals 15 residues. MiXCR, applied by TCRdb to the RT-PCR reads, yields one record per CDR3 protein. Found here are roughly 620,000 distinct CDR3 sequences, about 11% of them singletons; the top ten hold about 10%. These data were also reused for a study on T cells expressing NK-cell markers. In that study: 5'RACE template switching with UMIs generated TCR beta cDNA. Sorted CD3+CD56-NKG2C+, CD3+CD56+NKG2C+ and CD3+CD56+NKG2C- T cells supplied the TCR beta repertoires. The sequencing cohort of eight donors included seven HCMV-seropositive individuals and one seronegative individual. A handful of donors likewise had their CD3+CD56-NKG2C+ fraction led by these clonotypes.

This clonotype was obtained from a man aged 45 to 65 who received an inactivated influenza vaccine. The chain carries TRBV12-3 or TRBV12-4 and TRBJ2-2; D is possibly TRBD1 (6 bases). The sequenced sample was PBMCs from blood, obtained on the day of vaccination. CDR3 sequence reads: CASSPKTGFTGELFF. DNA for the CDR3: TGTGCCAGCAGTCCCAAGACAGGTTTCACCGGGGAGCTGTTTTTT.